This T cell receptor beta chain was found in a study of cytomegalovirus exposure and HLA in healthy donors. The study, taken as a whole, reports: The authors listed around 150 TCR beta chains as cytomegalovirus-associated. Confirmation was obtained in vitro that three CMV-associated chains are specific for CMV antigens. Cytomegalovirus status was reportedly diagnosed by the classifier with high sensitivity and specificity.

Profiling relied on immunoSEQ multiplex PCR, and the TCRdb table lists in-frame clones only, not all of them. Of some 170,000 clones in the sample, about 89% were seen once. Looked up from germline, CDR1 is MDHEN and CDR2 is SYDVKM. V was cut by 6 bases and J by 7 bases, with 15 bases left in between. CDR3 length equals 13 residues. Of note for this clone: Antigen specificity is unknown.

The sample was PBMCs. This TCR came from a man younger than 40 in good health and CMV-seropositive. This chain connects TRBV28 to TRBJ1-1; the D gene is possibly TRBD1 (6 bases). The CDR3 nucleotides read TGTGCCAGCAGAGACCGGGACACACATGAAGCTTTCTTT. Translated: CASRDRDTHEAFF.